These 11 T cell receptor beta chains share one sample of origin, sequenced in a study of blood T cell repertoires in COVID-19. Data came from immunoSEQ multiplex PCR; TCRdb stores just in-frame clones and leaves some out. The sample has some 64,000 clones; roughly 84% are singletons. Sequenced input: peripheral blood. These receptor sequences come from a man aged 70-80 years with acute or convalescent COVID-19.

V gene TRBV5-4 combines with J gene TRBJ2-7; 7 bases are a match to TRBD1. Germline CDR1 is SGHNT and CDR2 is YYREEE (reference sequence). V trimming: 1 base; J trimming: 7 bases; junction bases outside the gene matches: 5. The CDR3 contains 13 residues. The CDR3 DNA reads as TGTGCCAGCAGCTTGATCCTACAGGGGGAGCAGTACTTC. Translation gives CASSLILQGEQYF.

Notes on this clone: In the same sample, other DNA sequences code for this CDR3. As DNA, the CDR3 is TGTGCCAGCAGCTTAAAACAGGGCTATGGCTACACCTTC. Its translation is CASSLKQGYGYTF. The chain carries TRBV7-8 and TRBJ1-2; weak D call: TRBD1 (6 bases). CDR3 length equals 13 residues. Trimming stripped 2 bases from V and 4 bases from J, with 8 bases between. CDR1 and CDR2 from the germline V gene are SGHVS and FQNEAQ.

The chain joins TRBV27 to TRBJ1-4, with D perhaps matching TRBD1 (6 bases). With 3 bases removed from V and 8 bases from J, the gap between germline ends came to 22 bases. The CDR3 has 17 amino acids. Germline CDR1 and CDR2: MNHEY and SMNVEV (reference sequence). The chain's CDR3 is CASSFSLTGWKREKLFF. The CDR3 region has the DNA TGTGCCAGCAGTTTTTCCCTTACAGGGTGGAAGAGGGAAAAACTGTTTTTT.

This chain connects TRBV2 to TRBJ2-3, with TRBD2 matching over 10 bases. Germline loops: CDR1 SNHLY, CDR2 FYNNEI. Losses at the gene ends were 7 bases for V and 4 bases for J; bases not matched to a gene: 5. The CDR3 has 14 residues. The CDR3 bases are TGTGCCAGCAAGCTAGCGGGGGTACCAGATACGCAGTATTTT. Translation gives CASKLAGVPDTQYF.

The rearrangement uses TRBV21-1 and TRBJ1-3. TRBV21-1 is a pseudogene segment. There are 18 residues in the CDR3. CDR3 coding DNA: TGTGCCAGCAGCAAAGAACTGTTAGCGCTGGGCTCTGGAAACACCATATATTTT. This encodes CASSKELLALGSGNTIYF.

The rearrangement uses TRBV5-6 and TRBJ1-1; D unclear. CDR1 is SGHDT and CDR2 is YYEEEE in the germline V gene. Trimming cost V 1 base and J 7 bases, with 17 bases left between them. This CDR3 region has 15 residues. The CDR3 sequence is CASSLYQTLSGEAFF. In DNA form, the CDR3 reads TGTGCCAGCAGCTTGTACCAGACCCTCTCAGGTGAAGCTTTCTTT.

J is TRBJ2-7 and V is TRBV12-3 or TRBV12-4, with D perhaps matching TRBD2 (5 bases). V lost 8 bases and J 3 bases, leaving 8 bases between the germline ends. The CDR3 totals 11 residues. This CDR3 reads CASSRGYEQYF. In nucleotides, the CDR3 is TGTGCCAGCTCCCGGGGCTACGAGCAGTACTTC.

The V gene is TRBV2, the J gene TRBJ1-3, with a tentative D call TRBD1 (6 bases). With 0 bases removed from V and 0 bases from J, the gap between germline ends came to 15 bases. Per the germline V gene, CDR1 is SNHLY and CDR2 is FYNNEI. This CDR3 region has 18 residues. The CDR3 is CASSEAVDSLVSGNTIYF. CDR3 DNA sequence: TGTGCCAGCAGTGAAGCGGTGGACAGTTTAGTCTCTGGAAACACCATATATTTT.

This chain links TRBV30 with TRBJ1-6; D is perhaps TRBD1 (6 bases). CDR1 GTSNPN and CDR2 SVGIG come from the germline V gene (reference sequence). Trimming shortened V by 0 bases and J by 3 bases, and 9 bases separated the two germline ends. The CDR3 loop spans 15 amino acids. The CDR3 reads CAWSVTGIYNSPLHF. For the CDR3, the DNA is TGTGCCTGGAGTGTTACAGGGATCTATAATTCACCCCTCCACTTT.

The sample holds a few counts of this clone. The V call is TRBV6-5, the J call TRBJ2-7, with TRBD2 as a possible D gene (6 bases). The CDR3 contains 15 residues. The V gene lost 3 bases and the J gene lost 1 base, with 13 bases spanning the gap. The germline gives CDR1 MNHEY, CDR2 SVGAGI. CDR3 amino acids: CASSYPGGLSYEQYF. CDR3 sequence (DNA): TGTGCCAGCAGTTATCCCGGGGGACTGTCCTACGAGCAGTACTTC.

V usage is TRBV19 and J usage is TRBJ2-1; 9 positions match TRBD1. CDR3 length: 15 residues. Germline V lookup: CDR1 LNHDA, CDR2 SQIVND (reference sequence). Trimming took 6 bases from V and 0 from J; bases not matched to a gene: 3. The CDR3 nucleotides read TGTGCCAGTAGACAGGGGGCCGTCTCCTACAATGAGCAGTTCTTC. The encoded protein is CASRQGAVSYNEQFF.